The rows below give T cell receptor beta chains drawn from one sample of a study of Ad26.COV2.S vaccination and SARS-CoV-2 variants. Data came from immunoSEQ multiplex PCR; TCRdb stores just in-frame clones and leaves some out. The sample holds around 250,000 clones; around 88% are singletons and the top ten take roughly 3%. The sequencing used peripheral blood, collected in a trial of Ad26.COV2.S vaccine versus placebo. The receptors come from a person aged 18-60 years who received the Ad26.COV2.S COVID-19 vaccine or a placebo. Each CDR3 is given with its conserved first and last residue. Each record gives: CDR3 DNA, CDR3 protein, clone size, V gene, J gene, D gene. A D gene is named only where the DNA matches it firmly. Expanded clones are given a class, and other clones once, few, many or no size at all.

TGCGCCAGCAGCCAAGAATGGGGCAGAAGCTCCTACGAGCAGTACTTC	CASSQEWGRSSYEQYF	NA	TRBV4-3	TRBJ2-7	NA
TGTGCCAGCAGCTTTGGGGGCGGTAATACGCAGTATTTT	CASSFGGGNTQYF	NA	TRBV7-2	TRBJ2-3	NA
TGTGCCAGTAGTATGGGACAGGGGACAACTAATGAAAAACTGTTTTTT	CASSMGQGTTNEKLFF	NA	TRBV19	TRBJ1-4	TRBD1
TGTGCCAGCTCACCACCGAGCAGGGCGGACACCATATATTTT	CASSPPSRADTIYF	NA	TRBV18	TRBJ1-3	NA
TGTGCCAGCAGCTTCCGGGACAGCCCGAGCTCCTACGAGCAGTACTTC	CASSFRDSPSSYEQYF	NA	TRBV7-9	TRBJ2-7	TRBD1
TGTGCCAGCAGTGCGACTAGCGGGGGAGGTGGGTCGTATTTT	CASSATSGGGGSYF	NA	TRBV6-2/TRBV6-3	TRBJ2-3	TRBD2
TGTGCCAGCTCCCGCTGGGCAGGGAAATTTCCCGGGGAGCTGTTTTTT	CASSRWAGKFPGELFF	NA	TRBV18	TRBJ2-2	NA
TGCGCCAGCAGGCGGGCAAGCGGCACAGATACGCAGTATTTT	CASRRASGTDTQYF	NA	TRBV5-1	TRBJ2-3	NA
TGTGCCAGCAGTTACTCGGCGGGGAGCTCCTACAATGAGCAGTTCTTC	CASSYSAGSSYNEQFF	NA	TRBV6-2/TRBV6-3	TRBJ2-1	NA
TGCGCCAGCAGCCAGACTATTCGAGAAGAGACCCAGTACTTC	CASSQTIREETQYF	NA	TRBV4-1	TRBJ2-5	NA
TGTGCCAGCAGCGCTAGGGTAACCGGGGAGCTGTTTTTT	CASSARVTGELFF	few	TRBV11-1	TRBJ2-2	NA
TGTGCCAGCAGCTTGGCTAGTCAGCCCCAGCATTTT	CASSLASQPQHF	few	TRBV5-8	TRBJ1-5	NA
TGTGCCAGCAGTGAAGCTAACTACGAGCAGTACTTC	CASSEANYEQYF	once	TRBV6-1	TRBJ2-7	NA
TGTGCCAGCAGCCAAGCCCCCCCCGAGGCAGATACGCAGTATTTT	CASSQAPPEADTQYF	NA	TRBV3-1/TRBV3-2	TRBJ2-3	NA
TGTGCCAGCAGCGCCGGGATATTGAATCAGCCCCAGCATTTT	CASSAGILNQPQHF	NA	TRBV7-2	TRBJ1-5	NA
TGTGCCAGCAGCGTCAGAATACAGGGGACAAAACTGTTTTTT	CASSVRIQGTKLFF	NA	TRBV13	TRBJ1-4	TRBD1
TGCGCCAGCAGCCAAGTGGTAACGGGGGGGCACTTCTGGGATGAGCAGTTCTTC	CASSQVVTGGHFWDEQFF	NA	TRBV4-3	TRBJ2-1	TRBD2